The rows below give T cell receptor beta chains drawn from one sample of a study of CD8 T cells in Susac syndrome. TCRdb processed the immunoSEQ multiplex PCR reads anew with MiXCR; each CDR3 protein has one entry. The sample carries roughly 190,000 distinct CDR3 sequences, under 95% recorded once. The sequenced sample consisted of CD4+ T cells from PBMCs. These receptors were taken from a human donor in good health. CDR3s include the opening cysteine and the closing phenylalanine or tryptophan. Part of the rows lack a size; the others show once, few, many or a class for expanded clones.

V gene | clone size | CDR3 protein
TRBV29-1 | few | CSVGTGNEQFF
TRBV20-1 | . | CSAISIYTDLFQETQYF
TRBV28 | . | CASVSLGELFF
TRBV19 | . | CASSIVGTGANVLTF
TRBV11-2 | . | CASSPGTGDNQPQHF
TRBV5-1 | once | CASGEGSQRQETQYF
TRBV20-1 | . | CSARDPGRAPPNYGYTF
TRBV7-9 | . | CASSSFTGVLSTDTQYF
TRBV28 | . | CASSDQTGDGAEAFF
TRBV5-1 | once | CASSLQVERYIQYF
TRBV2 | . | CASGGAGRGNTEAFF
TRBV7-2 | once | CASSLGLTGQHF
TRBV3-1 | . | CASSQEYGGVTDTQYF
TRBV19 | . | CASAGGVLNEQFF
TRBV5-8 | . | CASSLMAGRNEQFF
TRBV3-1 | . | CASSPQAGGLQEQFF
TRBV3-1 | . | CASSYGSTEAFF